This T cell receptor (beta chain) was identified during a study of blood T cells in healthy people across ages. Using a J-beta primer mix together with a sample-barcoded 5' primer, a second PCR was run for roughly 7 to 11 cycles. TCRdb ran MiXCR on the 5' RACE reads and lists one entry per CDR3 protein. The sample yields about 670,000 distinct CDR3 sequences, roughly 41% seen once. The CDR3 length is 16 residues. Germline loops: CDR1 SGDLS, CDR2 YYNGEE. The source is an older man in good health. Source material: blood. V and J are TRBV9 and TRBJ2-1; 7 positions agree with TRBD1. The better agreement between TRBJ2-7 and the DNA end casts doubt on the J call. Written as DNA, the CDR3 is TGTGCCAGCAGCTTCCGAGGACAGGAGAACTACAATGAGCAGTACTTC. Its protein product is CASSFRGQENYNEQYF.